The rows below give T cell receptor beta chains drawn from one sample of a study of patients and donors after allogeneic stem cell transplantation. TCRdb fed the RT-PCR reads into MiXCR, producing one record per CDR3 protein. The table shows approximately 200,000 distinct CDR3 sequences, with 35% to 45% occurring only once. The sample consisted of blood, either unsorted or a sorted T cell fraction (not recorded which). All receptors derive from a human donor who was either an allogeneic HSCT recipient or a stem cell or donor lymphocyte infusion donor (not recorded which). It is not recorded whose cells these are; they may come from a transplant donor. Each CDR3 is given with its conserved first and last residue. The order of the fields is J gene, clone size, D gene, V gene, CDR3 DNA, CDR3 protein. The D gene is left open where the match is weak. Size values are once, few and many counts, or a class for expanded clones, and some rows have none.

>TRBJ2-1|few|NA|TRBV12-3/TRBV12-4
TGTGCCAGCAGTTTCTCCCCCACAGGGCAGTTCTTC
CASSFSPTGQFF
>TRBJ2-1|few|NA|TRBV2
TGTGCCAGCAGTGAAGGGTGGGACAATGAGCAGTTCTTC
CASSEGWDNEQFF
>TRBJ2-1|NA|TRBD2|TRBV9
TGTGCCAGCAGCGTAGTCCAGCGGGGCCCCTACAATGAGCAGTTCTTC
CASSVVQRGPYNEQFF
>TRBJ1-1|NA|NA|TRBV5-1
TGCGCCAGCAGCTTGGCCGTGGGCACTGAAGCTTTCTTT
CASSLAVGTEAFF
>TRBJ1-2|NA|NA|TRBV4-1
TGCGCCAGCAGCCAAGACCCAGGGGAAGGCTACACCTTC
CASSQDPGEGYTF
>TRBJ1-2|NA|NA|TRBV2
TGTGCCAGCAGTGACCGGCAGCGAGCTAACTATGGCTACACCTTC
CASSDRQRANYGYTF
>TRBJ1-6|few|TRBD1|TRBV12-3/TRBV12-4
TGTGCCAGCAGAACAAGACAGGGGGAATTGTCCTATAATTCACCCCTCCACTTT
CASRTRQGELSYNSPLHF
>TRBJ2-3|NA|NA|TRBV20-1
TGCAGTGCTAGGGACATTAGCACAGATACGCAGTATTTT
CSARDISTDTQYF
>TRBJ2-1|NA|NA|TRBV12-3/TRBV12-4
TGTGCCAGCAGCCCGAGGGGCCAGTACAATGAGCAGTTCTTC
CASSPRGQYNEQFF
>TRBJ2-2|NA|NA|TRBV19
TGTCCCAGTACCCTATCCCCCGGGAGTAGGAACACCGGGGAGCTGTTTTTT
CPSTLSPGSRNTGELFF
>TRBJ1-6|NA|TRBD1|TRBV20-1
TGCAGTGCTGAACGGGACAGTAATTCACCCCTCCACTTT
CSAERDSNSPLHF
>TRBJ1-4|NA|TRBD1|TRBV15
TGTGCCACCAGCAGAACCTGGGACAGGGATGAAAAACTGTTTTTT
CATSRTWDRDEKLFF
>TRBJ2-7|NA|NA|TRBV4-2
TGTGCCAGCAGCCAAGTGGAAGGCACCTACGAGCAGTACTTC
CASSQVEGTYEQYF
>TRBJ1-2|NA|NA|TRBV3-1
TGTGCCAGCAAACAGGGTCTCTATGGCTACACCTTC
CASKQGLYGYTF
>TRBJ1-5|few|NA|TRBV28
TGTGCCAGCGGGGTCGGCAATCAGCCCCAGCATTTT
CASGVGNQPQHF
>TRBJ1-4|NA|NA|TRBV5-1
TGCGCCAGCAGCTTGGTTGGAAGCAGCAATGAAAAACTGTTTTTT
CASSLVGSSNEKLFF
>TRBJ1-3|NA|NA|TRBV25-1
TGTGCCAGCAGTGAACCGGCAGGCTCCCCACGTTCTGGAAACACCATATATTTT
CASSEPAGSPRSGNTIYF
>TRBJ1-2|NA|NA|TRBV12-3/TRBV12-4
TGTGCCAGCAGTCCTTCCTGGGGTCGAGCAGACTATGGCTACACCTTC
CASSPSWGRADYGYTF
>TRBJ1-5|few|NA|TRBV5-1
TGCGCCAGCAGCTTGTATGGTGACGATCAGCCCCAGCATTTT
CASSLYGDDQPQHF
>TRBJ2-7|NA|NA|TRBV7-9
TGTGCCAGCAGCTCTCCATTACAGAGCTCCTACGAGCAGTACTTC
CASSSPLQSSYEQYF
>TRBJ1-3|NA|NA|TRBV9
TGTGCCAGCAGCCAGGGGAGTACTGGAAACACCATATATTTT
CASSQGSTGNTIYF
>TRBJ2-1|few|NA|TRBV12-3/TRBV12-4
TGTGCCAGCAGTTTGCGGACCAAGCAGTTCTTC
CASSLRTKQFF
>TRBJ1-4|once|NA|TRBV18
TGTGCCAGCTCACAGGCTTCTAATGAAAAACTGTTTTTT
CASSQASNEKLFF
>TRBJ1-3|few|TRBD1|TRBV27
TGTGCCAGCAGTAGGACAGGCTACTCTGGAAACACCATATATTTT
CASSRTGYSGNTIYF
>TRBJ1-2|NA|NA|TRBV12-3/TRBV12-4
TGTGCCAGCAGCCCGGAGGGGTATGGCTACACCTTC
CASSPEGYGYTF
>TRBJ1-5|NA|NA|TRBV12-3/TRBV12-4
TGTGCCAGCAGTTTTCTGGAGAGCAATCAGCCCCAGCATTTT
CASSFLESNQPQHF
>TRBJ1-6|NA|TRBD1|TRBV20-1
TGCAGTGCTAGAGATAGCGGACAGGGGGTGGCTTCACCCCTCCACTTT
CSARDSGQGVASPLHF
>TRBJ2-2|NA|NA|TRBV11-2
TGTGCCAGCAGCCGGTACAGGGTACCCGGGGAGCTGTTTTTT
CASSRYRVPGELFF
>TRBJ2-3|NA|NA|TRBV5-1
TGCGCCAGCAGCTTCTACGGGGAACGGTTTGTAGATACGCAGTATTTT
CASSFYGERFVDTQYF
>TRBJ2-2|few|TRBD2|TRBV20-1
TGCAGTGCTAGACTAGCGGGGAGCACCGGGGAGCTGTTTTTT
CSARLAGSTGELFF
>TRBJ1-5|many|NA|TRBV20-1
TGCAGTGCTAGCCAAGGGGATCAGCCCCAGCATTTT
CSASQGDQPQHF
>TRBJ2-7|NA|NA|TRBV3-1
TGTGCCAGCAGCCAAGAGGGGTACGAGCAGTACTTC
CASSQEGYEQYF
>TRBJ2-7|NA|NA|TRBV5-1
TGCGCCAGCAGCTTGGAGGCCCTTCTTCCCTACGAGCAGTACTTC
CASSLEALLPYEQYF
>TRBJ2-5|NA|NA|TRBV7-8
TGTGCCAGCAGCTTAGCCACGGGACATATAAATCTAGCCCAGTACTTC
CASSLATGHINLAQYF
>TRBJ1-6|few|NA|TRBV20-1
TGCAGTGCCCCTCTGGGCGGTCGCTATAATTCACCCCTCCACTTT
CSAPLGGRYNSPLHF
>TRBJ1-1|NA|NA|TRBV15
TGTGCCACCAGCAGTAGCCTGAACACTGAAGCTTTCTTT
CATSSSLNTEAFF
>TRBJ2-1|NA|NA|TRBV4-3
TGCGCCAGCAGCCCCGAGAGGCTAACAGTGCATGAGCAGTTCTTC
CASSPERLTVHEQFF
>TRBJ1-1|NA|NA|TRBV29-1
TGCAGCGTTCGATTAAACAGGGACGGTGCTGAAGCTTTCTTT
CSVRLNRDGAEAFF
>TRBJ1-4|NA|NA|TRBV5-5
TGTGCCAGCAGCTTGGCGCCTTATGAAAAACTGTTTTTT
CASSLAPYEKLFF
>TRBJ1-1|medium-sized|NA|TRBV7-9
TGTGCCAGCAGCTTATCAGGGTCTGAAGCTTTCTTT
CASSLSGSEAFF
>TRBJ1-4|NA|TRBD1|TRBV4-1
TGCGCCAGCAGCCAAGTACAGACAGGGTTGGAAAAACTGTTTTTT
CASSQVQTGLEKLFF
>TRBJ2-7|few|NA|TRBV5-1
TGCGCCAGCAGCTCGGGGTCCCACGAGCAGTACTTC
CASSSGSHEQYF